This T cell receptor (beta chain) came from a study of blood T cell repertoires in COVID-19. About the research overall: Samples taken during acute and convalescent COVID-19 were collected in the United States, Italy and Spain.

The sample holds a few counts of this clone. The V gene lost 10 bases and the J gene lost 5 bases, with 11 bases spanning the gap. Germline V lookup: CDR1 LNHDA, CDR2 SQIVND (reference sequence). This CDR3 region has 12 residues. The Seattle site enrolled patients during active infection and followed them longitudinally. Assay used: immunoSEQ multiplex PCR; TCRdb lists only in-frame clones, some missing. The table includes 200,000 to 250,000 clones, around 86% detected once. This chain connects TRBV19 to TRBJ2-2, with D possibly matching TRBD1 (5 bases). This receptor was identified in a woman of 80 years or more with COVID-19, enrolled during active disease. The source material was peripheral blood. The CDR3 sequence: CATRSGTGELFF. In nucleotides, the CDR3 is TGTGCCACTCGGTCAGGGACCGGGGAGCTGTTTTTT.